These T cell receptor beta chains were read from a single sample in a study of T cell responses to AZD1222 COVID-19 vaccine. Clones were sequenced by immunoSEQ multiplex PCR, and TCRdb holds only the in-frame ones, with some missing. The table lists fewer than 130,000 clones, around 85% of them singletons. This specimen was peripheral blood, taken on day 0 of AZD1222 vaccination. The receptors originated from an adult in good health. Both conserved end residues are part of each CDR3. Each record gives: J gene, V gene, CDR3 protein.

TRBJ2-7 | TRBV27 | CASSLGGSSYEQYF
TRBJ2-7 | TRBV6-5 | CASKRTSGPAYEQYF
TRBJ1-1 | TRBV30 | CAWSLGTATFEAFF
TRBJ1-1 | TRBV30 | CAWSVQTGGAFF
TRBJ1-5 | TRBV19 | CASSMTGSNQPQHF
TRBJ1-6 | TRBV28 | CASSLSVGLGSYNSPLHF
TRBJ1-2 | TRBV12-3/TRBV12-4 | CASSSRFDGYTF
TRBJ2-5 | TRBV28 | CASSYRTETQYF
TRBJ2-1 | TRBV24-1 | CATNEGGNYNEQFF
TRBJ2-2 | TRBV2 | CASRVLAANTGELFF
TRBJ1-6 | TRBV4-1 | CASSQPDRGSSPLHF
TRBJ2-2 | TRBV3-1/TRBV3-2 | CASRKVNTGELFF
TRBJ1-2 | TRBV12-3/TRBV12-4 | CAIWTAQGYGYTF
TRBJ2-2 | TRBV9 | CASSVEPYERNTGELFF
TRBJ1-1 | TRBV21-1 | CASSKASRAAAPGNTEAFF
TRBJ1-2 | TRBV19 | CASIGRASYTF
TRBJ2-3 | TRBV28 | CASSLRSDTQYF
TRBJ2-1 | TRBV11-2 | CASKASRYNEQFF
TRBJ2-2 | TRBV6-2/TRBV6-3 | CASSYWGARNTGELFF